This T cell receptor (beta chain) was found in a study of identical twins. Study-wide results and limits: Zero-insertion results could be subject to partial confounding by invariant MAIT and iNKT cells. Cord blood beta clonotypes present at high abundance carried fewer insertions; no such pattern appeared in memory repertoires.

TCRdb processed the 5' RACE reads anew with MiXCR; each CDR3 protein has one entry. The table includes 250,000 to 350,000 distinct CDR3 sequences, roughly 9.7% detected once. As to this clonotype: The target antigen is unknown.

J lost 4 bases, V lost 1 base, and 2 bases had no gene match. The germline CDR1 and CDR2 sequences are SGHDN and FVKESK. CDR3 length equals 16 residues. These records were also assigned to another study, of yellow fever vaccine responses in identical twins. Per that study: Twins' T cell vaccine responses reportedly looked partly convergent, partly personalized.

This TCR derives from a woman aged 18-29 years in good health. This chain connects TRBV14 to TRBJ2-1; 12 nucleotides agree with TRBD2. Specimen: CD8+ T cells sorted from blood. The CDR3 nucleotides read TGTGCCAGCAGCCAAGCGACTAGCGGGAGTTACAATGAGCAGTTCTTC. It codes for CASSQATSGSYNEQFF.